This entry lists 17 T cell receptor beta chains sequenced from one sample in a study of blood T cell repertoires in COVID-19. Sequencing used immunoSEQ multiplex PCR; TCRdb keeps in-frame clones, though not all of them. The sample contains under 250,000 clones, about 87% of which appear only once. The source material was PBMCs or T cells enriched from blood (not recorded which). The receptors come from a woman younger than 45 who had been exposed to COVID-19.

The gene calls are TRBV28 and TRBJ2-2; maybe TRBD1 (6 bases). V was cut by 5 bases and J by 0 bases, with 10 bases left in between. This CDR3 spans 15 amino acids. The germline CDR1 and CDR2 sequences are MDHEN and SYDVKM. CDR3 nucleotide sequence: TGTGCCAGCAGTGCGACAGGAGCGAACACCGGGGAGCTGTTTTTT. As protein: CASSATGANTGELFF.

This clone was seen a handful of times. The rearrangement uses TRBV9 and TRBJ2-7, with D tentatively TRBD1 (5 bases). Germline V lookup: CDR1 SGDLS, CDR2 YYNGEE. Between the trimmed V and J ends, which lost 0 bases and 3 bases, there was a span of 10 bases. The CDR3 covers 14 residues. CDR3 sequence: CASSVESGHYEQYF. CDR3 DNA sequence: TGTGCCAGCAGCGTAGAATCAGGACACTACGAGCAGTACTTC.

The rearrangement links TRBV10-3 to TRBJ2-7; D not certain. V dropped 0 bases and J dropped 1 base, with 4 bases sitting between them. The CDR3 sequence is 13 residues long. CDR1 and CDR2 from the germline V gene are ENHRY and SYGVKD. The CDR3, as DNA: TGTGCCATCAGTGAGTCCCAGTCCTACGAGCAGTACTTC. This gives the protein CAISESQSYEQYF.

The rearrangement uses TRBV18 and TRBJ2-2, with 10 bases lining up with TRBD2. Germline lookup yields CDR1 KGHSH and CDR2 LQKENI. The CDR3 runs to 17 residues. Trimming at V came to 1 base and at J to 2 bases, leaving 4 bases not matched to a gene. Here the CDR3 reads CASSPLPSGRNTGELFF. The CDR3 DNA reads TGTGCCAGCTCACCACTTCCTAGCGGGAGAAACACCGGGGAGCTGTTTTTT.

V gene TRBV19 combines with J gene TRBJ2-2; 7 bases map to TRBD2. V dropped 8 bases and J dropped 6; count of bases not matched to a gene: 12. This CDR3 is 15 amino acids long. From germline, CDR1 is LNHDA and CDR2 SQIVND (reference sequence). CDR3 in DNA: TGTGCCAGTGGTAGAGGACTAGGGATGCCCGGGGAGCTGTTTTTT. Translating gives CASGRGLGMPGELFF.

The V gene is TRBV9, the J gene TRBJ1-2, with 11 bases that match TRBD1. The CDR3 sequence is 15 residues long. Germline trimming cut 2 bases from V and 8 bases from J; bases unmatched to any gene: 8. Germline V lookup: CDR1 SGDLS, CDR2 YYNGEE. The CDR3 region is CASSVDRTGGLGYTF. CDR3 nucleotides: TGTGCCAGCAGCGTTGACCGGACAGGGGGCTTAGGCTACACCTTC.

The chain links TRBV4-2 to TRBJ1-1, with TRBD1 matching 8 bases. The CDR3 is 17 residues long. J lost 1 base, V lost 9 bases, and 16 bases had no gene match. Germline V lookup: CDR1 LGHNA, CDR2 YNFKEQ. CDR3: CASQAGQGAPGNTEAFF. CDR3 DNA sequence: TGTGCCAGTCAGGCTGGGCAGGGGGCGCCGGGGAACACTGAAGCTTTCTTT.

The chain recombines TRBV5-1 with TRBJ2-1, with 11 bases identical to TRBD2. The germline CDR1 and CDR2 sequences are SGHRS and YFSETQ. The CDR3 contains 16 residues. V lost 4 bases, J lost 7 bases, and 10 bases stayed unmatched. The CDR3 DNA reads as TGCGCCAGCAGCGCCTCGGGACTAGCGGTAGGGAATGAGCAGTTCTTC. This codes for CASSASGLAVGNEQFF.

Here the CDR3 reads CASSFGQTYGYTF. The CDR3 DNA is TGTGCCAGCAGTTTCGGACAGACATATGGCTACACCTTC. V is TRBV12-3 or TRBV12-4 and J is TRBJ1-2; the D gene is possibly TRBD1 (6 bases). The CDR3 consists of 13 residues. V lost 3 bases to trimming and J lost 5 bases, with 10 bases between them.

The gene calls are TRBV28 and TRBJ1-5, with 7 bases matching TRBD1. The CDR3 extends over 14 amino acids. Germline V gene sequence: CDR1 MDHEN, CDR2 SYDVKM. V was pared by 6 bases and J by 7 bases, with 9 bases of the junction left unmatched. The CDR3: CASRTDRVGQPQHF. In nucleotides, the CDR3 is TGTGCCAGCAGGACCGACAGGGTGGGACAGCCCCAGCATTTT.

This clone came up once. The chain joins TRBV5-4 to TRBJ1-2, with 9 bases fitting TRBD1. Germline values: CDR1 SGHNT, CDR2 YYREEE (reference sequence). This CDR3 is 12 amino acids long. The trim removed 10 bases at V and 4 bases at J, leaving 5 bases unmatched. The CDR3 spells CAVGDRVYGYTF. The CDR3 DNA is TGTGCCGTTGGGGACAGGGTCTATGGCTACACCTTC.

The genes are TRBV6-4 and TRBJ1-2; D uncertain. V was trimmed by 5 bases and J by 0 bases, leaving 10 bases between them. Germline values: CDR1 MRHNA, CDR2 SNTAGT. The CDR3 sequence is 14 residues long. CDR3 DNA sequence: TGTGCCAGCAGTTTGGGCCCAGCTAACTATGGCTACACCTTC. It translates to CASSLGPANYGYTF.

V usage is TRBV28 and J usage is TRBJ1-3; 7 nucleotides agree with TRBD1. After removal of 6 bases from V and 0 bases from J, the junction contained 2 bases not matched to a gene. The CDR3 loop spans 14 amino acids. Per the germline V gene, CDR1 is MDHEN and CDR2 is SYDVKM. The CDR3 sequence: CASRTGFSGNTIYF. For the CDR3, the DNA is TGTGCCAGCAGGACAGGGTTCTCTGGAAACACCATATATTTT.

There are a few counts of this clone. For the CDR3, the DNA is TGCGCCAGCAGCCAAGGACAGTCAGAAATGAGGGAGCTGTTTTTT. Translated: CASSQGQSEMRELFF. The chain combines TRBV4-1 with TRBJ2-2; tentatively, D is TRBD1 (5 bases). From germline, CDR1 is MGHRA and CDR2 YSYEKL. V was trimmed by 1 base and J by 9 bases, leaving 15 bases between them. This CDR3 is built from 15 residues.

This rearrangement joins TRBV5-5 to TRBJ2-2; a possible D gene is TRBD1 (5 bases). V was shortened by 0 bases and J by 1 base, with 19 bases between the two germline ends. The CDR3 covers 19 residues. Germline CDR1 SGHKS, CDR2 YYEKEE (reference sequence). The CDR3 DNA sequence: TGTGCCAGCAGCTTGGCCGTAGTAGGGGCAGTGGGGAACACCGGGGAGCTGTTTTTT. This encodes CASSLAVVGAVGNTGELFF. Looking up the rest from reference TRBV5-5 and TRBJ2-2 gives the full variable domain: DAGVTQSPTHLIKTRGQQVTLRCSPISGHKSVSWYQQVLGQGPQFIFQYYEKEERGRGNFPDRFSARQFPNYSSELNVNALLLGDSALYLCASSLAVVGAVGNTGELFFGEGSRLTVL.

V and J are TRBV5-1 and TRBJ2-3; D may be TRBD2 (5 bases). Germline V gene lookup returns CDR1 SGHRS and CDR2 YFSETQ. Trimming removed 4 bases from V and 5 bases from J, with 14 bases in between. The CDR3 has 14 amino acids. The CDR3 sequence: CASSPRGSGDTQYF. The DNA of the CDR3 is TGCGCCAGCAGCCCGCGAGGGAGTGGAGATACGCAGTATTTT.

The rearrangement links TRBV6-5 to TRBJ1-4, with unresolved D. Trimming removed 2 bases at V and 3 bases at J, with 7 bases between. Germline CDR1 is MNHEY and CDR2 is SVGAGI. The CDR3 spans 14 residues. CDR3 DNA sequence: TGTGCCAGCAGTTACCGGCAGGCTAATGAAAAACTGTTTTTT. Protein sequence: CASSYRQANEKLFF.